The 24 T cell receptor beta chains below come from one sample, sequenced in a study of neurological immune-mediated disorders. TCRdb itself ran the 5' RACE reads through MiXCR, one entry per CDR3 protein. The sample yields around 78,000 distinct CDR3 sequences, about 15% seen once. Sequencing used PBMCs. These receptors were collected from a woman aged 40 to 55 in good health.

The chain uses TRBV20-1 and TRBJ1-1; 9 bases line up with TRBD1. Germline V gives CDR1 DFQATT, CDR2 SNEGSKA (reference sequence). This CDR3 spans 13 amino acids. The ends lost 1 base at V and 7 bases at J; junction bases unmatched: 4. CDR3 DNA: TGCAGTGCTAGAGGACAGGGGGAGGGTGAAGCTTTCTTT. This translates into CSARGQGEGEAFF.

The genes are TRBV5-1 and TRBJ1-3; D unclear. The CDR3 extends over 16 amino acids. CDR1 and CDR2 (germline): SGHRS, YFSETQ. Trimming cost V 0 bases and J 0 bases, with 10 bases left between them. The CDR3 reads CASSLGQIYSGNTIYF. The CDR3 region has the DNA TGCGCCAGCAGCTTGGGGCAGATCTACTCTGGAAACACCATATATTTT.

The rearrangement links TRBV5-1 to TRBJ1-4, with unresolved D. The CDR3 totals 15 residues. Germline V gene sequence: CDR1 SGHRS, CDR2 YFSETQ. Deletions cut 2 bases from V and 3 bases from J, with 11 bases between. The CDR3 region is CASSLSTSANEKLFF. The CDR3 nucleotides read TGCGCCAGCAGCTTAAGCACCTCCGCTAATGAAAAACTGTTTTTT.

At least ten counts were recorded for this clonotype. The V gene is TRBV3-1, the J gene TRBJ1-1; a possible D gene is TRBD1 (5 bases). Trimming took 1 base from V and 8 from J, leaving 20 bases between them. Looked up from germline, CDR1 is LGHDT and CDR2 is YNNKEL (reference sequence). CDR3 length: 16 residues. The CDR3 protein is CASSQGSLGGRSEAFF. In DNA, the CDR3 is TGTGCCAGCAGCCAAGGGAGCCTGGGGGGACGGAGCGAAGCTTTCTTT.

This clonotype was seen many times. The J gene is TRBJ1-4, the V gene TRBV4-2, with 8 bases that match TRBD1. Germline assignment: CDR1 LGHNA and CDR2 YNFKEQ. The J segment lost 8 bases and the V segment lost 1 base, leaving 9 bases of the junction unmatched. CDR3 length: 16 residues. The CDR3: CASSQGPTGEMEKLFF. The CDR3 coding sequence is TGTGCCAGCAGCCAAGGCCCGACAGGGGAGATGGAAAAACTGTTTTTT.

A note on this clonotype: This may be a read error, as it is one base from a much larger clone. This chain links TRBV10-3 with TRBJ2-5; D gene unclear. The CDR3 contains 8 residues. Germline loops: CDR1 ENHRY, CDR2 SYGVKD. With 10 bases removed from V and 9 bases from J, the gap between germline ends came to 6 bases. The CDR3, as DNA: TGTGCCACCGCGGCCCAGTACTTC. Translating it yields CATAAQYF.

At least ten counts were recorded for this clonotype. The chain is built from TRBV12-3 or TRBV12-4 and TRBJ2-5; possibly TRBD2 for D (5 bases). Trimming left V 3 bases short and J 5 bases short, with 10 bases between. This CDR3 is built from 13 residues. CDR3 amino acids: CASSLAGVETQYF. The CDR3, as DNA: TGTGCCAGCAGTTTGGCCGGGGTCGAGACCCAGTACTTC.

By share, this clonotype counts as medium-sized. V and J are TRBV6-2 or TRBV6-3 and TRBJ2-7; D unresolved. Trimming pared 8 bases from V and 4 bases from J, leaving 6 bases between. Per germline, CDR1 MNHEY and CDR2 SVGEGT. CDR3 length: 10 amino acids. This CDR3 is CASGYYEQYF. The CDR3 DNA is TGTGCCAGCGGCTATTACGAGCAGTACTTC.

This clonotype was seen many times. The chain combines TRBV5-5 with TRBJ2-2; 7 nucleotides agree with TRBD2. CDR3 size: 14 residues. The trim removed 2 bases at V and 6 bases at J, leaving 4 bases unmatched. Germline V gene lookup returns CDR1 SGHKS and CDR2 YYEKEE (reference sequence). As DNA, the CDR3 is TGTGCCAGCAGCTTATGGGGGGGTTCCGGGGAGCTGTTTTTT. It translates to CASSLWGGSGELFF.

This clonotype was counted at least ten times. This chain joins TRBV2 and TRBJ1-5; possibly TRBD1 for D (6 bases). The germline V gene encodes CDR1 SNHLY and CDR2 FYNNEI. The V and J ends lost 7 bases and 3 bases respectively, with 16 bases between them. The CDR3 runs to 15 residues. CDR3 DNA: TGTGCCAGCAAATTATCTGGGGGCAACAATCAGCCCCAGCATTTT. Amino acid sequence: CASKLSGGNNQPQHF.

The V and J genes are TRBV4-3 and TRBJ2-7; the match to TRBD1 covers 8 bases. The CDR3 consists of 15 residues. Germline V gene data show CDR1 as LGHNA and CDR2 as YSLEER. Trimming at V came to 0 bases and at J to 2 bases, leaving 3 bases not matched to a gene. The CDR3 protein is CASSQDPGGPYEQYF. In nucleotides, the CDR3 is TGCGCCAGCAGCCAAGACCCAGGGGGCCCCTACGAGCAGTACTTC.

This clonotype was detected many times. The chain is built from TRBV6-5 and TRBJ2-1; TRBD2 matches 7 bases. There are 15 residues in the CDR3. J was trimmed by 4 bases and V by 4 bases; bases with no gene match: 7. Germline V gene lookup returns CDR1 MNHEY and CDR2 SVGAGI. In nucleotides, the CDR3 is TGTGCCAGCAGTTTAGGGCCCGGGGGGTACAATGAGCAGTTCTTC. Its translation is CASSLGPGGYNEQFF.

This clonotype occurred many times. The chain employs TRBV20-1 and TRBJ2-2; 7 bases agree with TRBD2. This CDR3 spans 15 amino acids. CDR1 DFQATT and CDR2 SNEGSKA come from the germline V gene (reference sequence). After removal of 3 bases from V and 5 bases from J, the junction contained 9 bases not matched to a gene. CDR3 nucleotide sequence: TGCAGTGCTAGCCAGGGACTAACGGGGACCGGGGAGCTGTTTTTT. Translation gives CSASQGLTGTGELFF.

This clonotype was found a few times. The rearrangement links TRBV14 to TRBJ2-7; no definite D call. The germline V gene encodes CDR1 SGHDN and CDR2 FVKESK. The CDR3 runs 14 residues. Trimming cost V 0 bases and J 0 bases, with 6 bases left between them. The CDR3 nucleotides read TGTGCCAGCAGCCAAGAATTGAGCTCCTACGAGCAGTACTTC. It encodes CASSQELSSYEQYF.

This clonotype was counted many times. The rearrangement joins TRBV7-2 to TRBJ1-2; 8 nucleotides agree with TRBD1. This CDR3 has 14 amino acids. The germline gives CDR1 SGHTA, CDR2 FQGNSA. The V and J ends lost 5 bases and 5 bases, in that order; junction bases with no gene match: 7. The CDR3 coding sequence is TGTGCCAGCAGCGAAACGGGACAGGTTTATGGCTACACCTTC. This sequence encodes CASSETGQVYGYTF.

This clonotype was counted at least ten times. The chain carries TRBV5-1 and TRBJ2-5, with D possibly matching TRBD1 (5 bases). In germline, CDR1 is SGHRS, CDR2 YFSETQ. The CDR3 extends over 15 amino acids. Trimming pared 2 bases from V and 2 bases from J, leaving 13 bases between. DNA for the CDR3: TGCGCCAGCAGCTTATTTCTAGGGGATCAAGAGACCCAGTACTTC. As protein: CASSLFLGDQETQYF.

There are many counts of this clonotype. V is TRBV10-3 and J is TRBJ1-1; D gene unclear. V shed 11 bases and J shed 3 bases, with 16 bases lying between them. Germline assignment: CDR1 ENHRY and CDR2 SYGVKD. The CDR3 is made up of 13 amino acids. This CDR3 reads CAYQEGSDTEAFF. As DNA, the CDR3 is TGTGCCTATCAGGAGGGCAGTGACACTGAAGCTTTCTTT.

This clonotype was seen at least ten times. The rearrangement joins TRBV3-1 to TRBJ2-1; TRBD2 matches 8 bases. Germline lookup yields CDR1 LGHDT and CDR2 YNNKEL (reference sequence). The CDR3 contains 15 residues. With V trimmed by 5 bases and J by 4 bases, 7 bases remained unmatched. The CDR3 loop is CASSSGGDFYNEQFF. The DNA for the CDR3 is TGTGCCAGCAGCTCCGGGGGGGACTTTTACAATGAGCAGTTCTTC.

This clonotype was detected ten times or more. J is TRBJ1-5 and V is TRBV6-6, with TRBD1 matching over 8 bases. The CDR3 has 17 residues. The trim removed 2 bases at V and 5 bases at J, leaving 11 bases unmatched. Germline V gene lookup returns CDR1 MNHNY and CDR2 SVGAGI (reference sequence). CDR3 coding DNA: TGTGCCAGCAGTTACACAACTCAGGGGGCCATGGATCAGCCCCAGCATTTT. Translated, it gives CASSYTTQGAMDQPQHF.

This clonotype was detected ten times or more. This rearrangement joins TRBV9 to TRBJ1-1, with D uncertain. Germline V CDR1 and CDR2: SGDLS, YYNGEE. V was trimmed by 4 bases and J by 1 base, leaving 11 bases between them. This CDR3 contains 14 residues. The CDR3 sequence is CASSTVPENTEAFF. The CDR3 DNA reads as TGTGCCAGCAGCACGGTCCCAGAGAACACTGAAGCTTTCTTT.

This clonotype was seen repeatedly, ten times or more. The chain recombines TRBV9 with TRBJ2-1; D uncertain. V shed 0 bases and J shed 2 bases, with 9 bases lying between them. There are 15 residues in the CDR3. CDR1 and CDR2 from the germline V gene are SGDLS and YYNGEE. CDR3 residues: CASSVGDGPYNEQFF. The CDR3 nucleotides are TGTGCCAGCAGCGTAGGCGACGGACCCTACAATGAGCAGTTCTTC.

At least ten counts were recorded for this clonotype. V usage is TRBV12-3 or TRBV12-4 and J usage is TRBJ2-4; perhaps TRBD2 as D (6 bases). The CDR3 spans 13 residues. Trimming took 7 bases from V and 15 from J, leaving 22 bases between them. The CDR3 nucleotides are TGTGCCAGCACGGCAGGCGGGGTGGGTTTTCTGTACTTC. It specifies CASTAGGVGFLYF.

The chain links TRBV6-1 to TRBJ2-3, with D uncertain. V lost 3 bases and J 0 bases, leaving 7 bases between the germline ends. The CDR3 has 14 residues. CDR1 and CDR2 (germline): MNHNS, SASEGT. CDR3 nucleotides: TGTGCCAGCAGTGATTTGATTAGCACAGATACGCAGTATTTT. It codes for CASSDLISTDTQYF.

This clonotype came up many times. V is TRBV9 and J is TRBJ1-2; D not certain. In germline, CDR1 is SGDLS, CDR2 YYNGEE. Trimming took off 1 base at V and 6 bases at J, with 7 bases between the two ends. This CDR3 comprises 12 residues. The CDR3 loop reads CASSVMGNGYTF. DNA of the CDR3: TGTGCCAGCAGCGTAATGGGGAATGGCTACACCTTC.